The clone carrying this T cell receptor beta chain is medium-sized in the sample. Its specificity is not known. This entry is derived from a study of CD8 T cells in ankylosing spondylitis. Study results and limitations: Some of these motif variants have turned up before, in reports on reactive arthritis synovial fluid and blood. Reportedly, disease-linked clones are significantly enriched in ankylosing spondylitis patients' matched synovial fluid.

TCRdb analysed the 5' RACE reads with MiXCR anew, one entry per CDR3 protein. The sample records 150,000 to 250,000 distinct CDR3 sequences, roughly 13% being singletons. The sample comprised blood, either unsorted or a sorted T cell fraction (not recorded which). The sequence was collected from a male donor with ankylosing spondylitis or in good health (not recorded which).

CDR3 nucleotides: TGTGCCAGCAGCCCGGACAGCGTCTATGGCTACACCTTC. It encodes CASSPDSVYGYTF. The chain recombines TRBV27 with TRBJ1-2, with D possibly being TRBD1 (6 bases). Deletions cut 6 bases from V and 4 bases from J, with 12 bases between. Per the germline V gene, CDR1 is MNHEY and CDR2 is SMNVEV (reference sequence). CDR3 length equals 13 residues.